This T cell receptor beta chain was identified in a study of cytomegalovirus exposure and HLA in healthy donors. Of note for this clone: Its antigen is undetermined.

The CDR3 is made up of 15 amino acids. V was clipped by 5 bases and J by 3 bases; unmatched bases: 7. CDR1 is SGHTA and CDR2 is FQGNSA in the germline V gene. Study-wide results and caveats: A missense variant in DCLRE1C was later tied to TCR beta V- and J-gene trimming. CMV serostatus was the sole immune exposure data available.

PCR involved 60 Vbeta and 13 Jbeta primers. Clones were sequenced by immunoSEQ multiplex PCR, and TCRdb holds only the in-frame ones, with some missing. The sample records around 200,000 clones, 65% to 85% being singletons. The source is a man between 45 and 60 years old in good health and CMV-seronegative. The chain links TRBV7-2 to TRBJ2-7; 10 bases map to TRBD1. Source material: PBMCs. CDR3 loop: CASSTWDRGNYEQYF. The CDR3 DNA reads TGTGCCAGCAGCACGTGGGACAGGGGCAACTACGAGCAGTACTTC. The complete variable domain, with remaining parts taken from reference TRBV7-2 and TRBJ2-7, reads GAGVSQSPSNKVTEKGKDVELRCDPISGHTALYWYRQSLGQGLEFLIYFQGNSAPDKSGLPSDRFSAERTGGSVSTLTIQRTQQEDSAVYLCASSTWDRGNYEQYFGPGTRLTVT.